A single sample gave rise to the 25 T cell receptor beta chains below, sequenced in a study of blood T cells in healthy people across ages. The second PCR ran roughly 7 to 12 cycles with a sample-barcoded 5' primer and J-beta primers. MiXCR, run by TCRdb on the 5' RACE reads, gives a single entry per CDR3 protein. The sample holds around 820,000 distinct CDR3 sequences, 25% seen once. This sample also belongs to another study, concerning T cells of mothers and their children.

Sequencing was performed on blood. Receptors were obtained from a boy aged 10-17 years in good health.

The chain links TRBV20-1 to TRBJ1-1; TRBD1 is a possible D gene (5 bases). Trimming pared 3 bases from V and 3 bases from J, leaving 20 bases between. In germline, CDR1 is DFQATT, CDR2 SNEGSKA (reference sequence). The CDR3 totals 16 residues. CDR3 DNA sequence: TGCAGTGCTAGTACACGGAGAGGGGTGGGGGACACTGAAGCTTTCTTT. Encoded protein: CSASTRRGVGDTEAFF.

This clonotype was detected a few times. A junction end diverges from the germline sequence, so it may reflect a read error. This chain joins TRBV4-2 and TRBJ1-2, with TRBD1 as a possible D gene (6 bases). This CDR3 is built from 14 residues. Germline V lookup: CDR1 LGHNA, CDR2 YNFKEQ. The CDR3 DNA follows: TGTGCCAGCGGGGAGGAGGGGGGCGGCTATGACTACACCTTC. Translated, it gives CASGEEGGGYDYTF.

This clonotype has more than one count but fewer than ten. The rearrangement joins TRBV7-9 to TRBJ1-1; D is uncertain. Between the trimmed V and J ends, which lost 1 base and 5 bases, there was a span of 14 bases. The germline V gene encodes CDR1 SEHNR and CDR2 FQNEAQ (reference sequence). This CDR3 comprises 15 residues. This CDR3 reads CASSLDRWGWTEAFF. For the CDR3, the DNA is TGTGCCAGCAGCTTAGATCGCTGGGGTTGGACTGAAGCTTTCTTT. Full variable domain (missing parts from reference TRBV7-9 and TRBJ1-1): DTGVSQNPRHKITKRGQNVTFRCDPISEHNRLYWYRQTLGQGPEFLTYFQNEAQLEKSRLLSDRFSAERPKGSFSTLEIQRTEQGDSAMYLCASSLDRWGWTEAFFGQGTRLTVV.

The V and J genes are TRBV20-1 and TRBJ1-4; TRBD1 is a possible D gene (6 bases). This CDR3 contains 14 residues. V shed 3 bases and J shed 5 bases, with 13 bases lying between them. Germline V gives CDR1 DFQATT, CDR2 SNEGSKA (reference sequence). CDR3 nucleotides: TGCAGTGCTAGTTCATGGACAGAGAATGAAAAACTGTTTTTT. Its protein is CSASSWTENEKLFF.

A few counts support this clonotype. The rearrangement links TRBV29-1 to TRBJ2-2; weak D call: TRBD2 (6 bases). There are 13 residues in the CDR3. CDR1 and CDR2 from the germline V gene are SQVTM and ANQGSEA. With 5 bases removed from V and 5 bases from J, the gap between germline ends came to 12 bases. The CDR3 DNA follows: TGCAGCGTTCGACGGGAGAGTACCGGGGAGCTGTTTTTT. Amino acids: CSVRRESTGELFF.

On this clonotype itself: A much larger clone lies one base from this, so it may be a read error. The genes are TRBV7-2 and TRBJ2-7; D remains ambiguous. Trimming took off 3 bases at V and 2 bases at J, with 5 bases between the two ends. The CDR3 consists of 12 residues. Germline lookup yields CDR1 SGHTA and CDR2 FQGNSA. The CDR3 spells CASSFNPYEQYF. The CDR3 DNA follows: TGTGCCAGCAGCTTTAATCCCTACGAGCAGTACTTC.

The V gene is TRBV5-1, the J gene TRBJ2-5; D call uncertain. With 0 bases removed from V and 5 bases from J, the gap between germline ends came to 11 bases. Germline CDR1 SGHRS, CDR2 YFSETQ. The CDR3 covers 14 residues. Here the CDR3 reads CASSLASGVETQYF. The CDR3 nucleotides are TGCGCCAGCAGCTTGGCCTCTGGTGTGGAGACCCAGTACTTC.

V gene TRBV3-1 combines with J gene TRBJ2-1; D unresolved. V was cut by 6 bases and J by 15 bases, with 18 bases left in between. This CDR3 is 12 amino acids long. CDR1 and CDR2 (germline): LGHDT, YNNKEL (reference sequence). The CDR3 DNA is TGTGCCAGCAGACGCCGCGTAGAAGAAGCGTTCTTC. As protein: CASRRRVEEAFF.

The chain carries TRBV4-1 and TRBJ2-5; possibly TRBD1 for D (6 bases). The end of the DNA aligns better with TRBJ2-7, so the J call may be wrong. The CDR3 consists of 13 residues. In germline, CDR1 is MGHRA, CDR2 YSYEKL. DNA of the CDR3: TGCGCCAGCAGCCAGATGGGGGACACCGAGCAGTACTTC. Translating gives CASSQMGDTEQYF.

The J gene is TRBJ2-5, the V gene TRBV28; 11 bases align to TRBD1. The DNA end favors TRBJ2-7, so the J call may be wrong. Per germline, CDR1 MDHEN and CDR2 SYDVKM. CDR3 length equals 20 residues. In DNA, the CDR3 is TGTGCCAGCACCATGATCTTCCGGGACAGGGGGTCCTGGAGCTCCTACGAGCAGTACTTC. The encoded protein is CASTMIFRDRGSWSSYEQYF.

The chain employs TRBV5-1 and TRBJ2-3; weak D call: TRBD2 (5 bases). There are 15 residues in the CDR3. Germline V gene sequence: CDR1 SGHRS, CDR2 YFSETQ. The V and J ends lost 0 bases and 6 bases respectively, with 14 bases between them. The CDR3 is CASSLGIGASDTQYF. The CDR3, as DNA: TGCGCCAGCAGCTTGGGGATAGGAGCTAGCGATACGCAGTATTTT.

V and J are TRBV29-1 and TRBJ2-7; the D is unclear. In germline, CDR1 is SQVTM, CDR2 ANQGSEA. CDR3 length: 11 amino acids. V lost 4 bases and J lost 6, with 10 bases in between. The chain's CDR3 is CSVGVTFEQYF. The CDR3 DNA is TGCAGCGTTGGGGTGACATTCGAGCAGTACTTC.

The chain carries TRBV7-9 and TRBJ2-7; tentative D call: TRBD1 (5 bases). Germline V CDR1 and CDR2: SEHNR, FQNEAQ (reference sequence). V lost 1 base to trimming and J lost 7 bases, with 8 bases between them. This CDR3 spans 12 amino acids. CDR3 amino acids: CASSLGQLEQYF. CDR3 sequence (DNA): TGTGCCAGCAGCTTAGGACAGCTTGAGCAGTACTTC.

The rearrangement links TRBV13 to TRBJ1-1; D possibly corresponds to TRBD1 (5 bases). Per the germline V gene, CDR1 is PRHDT and CDR2 is FYEKMQ (reference sequence). The CDR3 loop spans 16 amino acids. With 0 bases removed from V and 1 base from J, the gap between germline ends came to 12 bases. The CDR3 loop is CASSLGTGPQNTEAFF. The CDR3 nucleotides read TGTGCCAGCAGCTTAGGTACGGGACCCCAGAACACTGAAGCTTTCTTT.

This clonotype has just a few counts. The V gene is TRBV25-1, the J gene TRBJ1-2, with D perhaps TRBD1 (6 bases). Germline V gene data show CDR1 as MGHDK and CDR2 as SYGVNS. Trimming cost V 6 bases and J 4 bases, with 15 bases left between them. The CDR3 is 14 residues long. DNA of the CDR3: TGTGCCAGCAGCGGACAGATCTCAATCTATGGCTACACCTTC. Translated, it gives CASSGQISIYGYTF.

The gene calls are TRBV12-3 or TRBV12-4 and TRBJ2-1; perhaps TRBD2 as D (6 bases). This CDR3 is built from 14 residues. V was cut by 4 bases and J by 5 bases, with 12 bases left in between. DNA of the CDR3: TGTGCCAGCAGTTCCCTAATAGCGGACAATGAGCAGTTCTTC. Amino acid sequence: CASSSLIADNEQFF.

In nucleotides, the CDR3 is TGTGCCAGTAGCCGATGGGGTAGGGAGACCCAGTACTTC. Its protein is CASSRWGRETQYF. The J gene is TRBJ2-5, the V gene TRBV19; no firm D call. The V gene lost 6 bases and the J gene lost 5 bases, with 13 bases spanning the gap. CDR1 is LNHDA and CDR2 is SQIVND in the germline V gene (reference sequence). This CDR3 has 13 amino acids. Full variable domain (missing parts from reference TRBV19 and TRBJ2-5): DGGITQSPKYLFRKEGQNVTLSCEQNLNHDAMYWYRQDPGQGLRLIYYSQIVNDFQKGDIAEGYSVSREKKESFPLTVTSAQKNPTAFYLCASSRWGRETQYFGPGTRLLVL.

The CDR3 bases are TGCAGTGCAAGGGGACACGAGGACTACAATGAGCAGTTCTTC. This sequence encodes CSARGHEDYNEQFF. V usage is TRBV20-1 and J usage is TRBJ2-1; D possibly corresponds to TRBD1 (6 bases). V was shortened by 6 bases and J by 3 bases, with 15 bases between the two germline ends. In germline, CDR1 is DFQATT, CDR2 SNEGSKA (reference sequence). This CDR3 has 14 amino acids.

The gene calls are TRBV13 and TRBJ1-2; the D is unclear. The CDR3 has 11 amino acids. Germline V gives CDR1 PRHDT, CDR2 FYEKMQ (reference sequence). V lost 5 bases and J 8 bases, leaving 9 bases between the germline ends. CDR3 DNA sequence: TGTGCCAGCAGCGGATTGTTAGGCTACACCTTC. It yields the protein CASSGLLGYTF.

This chain connects TRBV29-1 to TRBJ2-7, with 11 positions matching TRBD2. Germline CDR1 reads SQVTM; CDR2 reads ANQGSEA. V trimming: 5 bases; J trimming: 6 bases; junction bases outside the gene matches: 9. The CDR3 loop spans 14 amino acids. CDR3 sequence: CSVHNGLAGGEQYF. The DNA for the CDR3 is TGCAGCGTTCACAACGGTCTAGCGGGGGGCGAGCAGTACTTC.

This clonotype was detected only once. The chain uses TRBV29-1 and TRBJ2-3; D gene uncertain. Germline assignment: CDR1 SQVTM and CDR2 ANQGSEA. The CDR3 length is 11 residues. Trimming shortened V by 7 bases and J by 3 bases, and 8 bases separated the two germline ends. The CDR3 here is CSDRRTDTQYF. CDR3 DNA: TGCAGCGACAGAAGGACAGATACGCAGTATTTT.

This clonotype was counted between two and nine times. This chain links TRBV20-1 with TRBJ1-6; TRBD1 is a possible D gene (5 bases). This CDR3 has 13 amino acids. Germline CDR1 DFQATT, CDR2 SNEGSKA (reference sequence). V lost 2 bases, J lost 9 bases, and 11 bases lay in between. CDR3 bases: TGCAGTGCTAGACCAGGGTGGGGTTCACCCCTCCACTTT. Protein sequence: CSARPGWGSPLHF.

The chain is built from TRBV18 and TRBJ2-3, with D unresolved. The V and J ends lost 4 bases and 0 bases respectively, with 8 bases between them. The CDR3 is 14 amino acids. In germline, CDR1 is KGHSH, CDR2 LQKENI. CDR3 nucleotide sequence: TGTGCCAGCTCACTCCATGCTAGCACAGATACGCAGTATTTT. Protein sequence: CASSLHASTDTQYF.

The chain combines TRBV21-1 with TRBJ2-5; the tabulated D call, TRBD2, remains unverified against the DNA. TRBV21-1 is a known pseudogene. This CDR3 has 16 residues. CDR3 coding DNA: TGTGCCAGCAGCAAAGTAGCGGGAGGGCCACGGGGGACCCAGTACTTC. It specifies CASSKVAGGPRGTQYF.

The chain carries TRBV7-8 and TRBJ2-1; 7 bases match TRBD2. V was pared by 2 bases and J by 0 bases, with 7 bases of the junction left unmatched. CDR3 length: 17 residues. Germline V gene data show CDR1 as SGHVS and CDR2 as FQNEAQ. The CDR3 region has the DNA TGTGCCAGCAGCTTATTTCACGGGGAGGGCTCCTACAATGAGCAGTTCTTC. As protein: CASSLFHGEGSYNEQFF.